Sequencing of this TCR beta chain was carried out in a study of PD-L1 blockade in urothelial cancer. About the study: From 2014, patients received atezolizumab, given as 1,200 mg intravenously every 3 weeks. About 90% of the roughly 29 patients were men with bladder-origin urothelial cancer. A median blood sample held about 140,000 T cells and 75,000 to 85,000 unique TCRs.

The ends lost 0 bases at V and 1 base at J; junction bases unmatched: 10. Germline-derived CDR1 and CDR2 are SGDLS and YYNGEE. CDR3 length equals 21 residues. TCRdb's copy holds only in-frame clones and misses some; the assay was immunoSEQ multiplex PCR. Of 17,000 or so clones in the sample, 87% were seen once. Disease in patients was locally advanced or metastatic urothelial carcinoma. The sample consisted of PBMCs, taken around atezolizumab (anti-PD-L1) treatment. This clonotype was sampled from a man between 50 and 59 years old with urothelial cancer. The chain employs TRBV9 and TRBJ2-1, with 16 bases identical to TRBD2. The CDR3 protein is CASSVGPGLAGGQVSYNEQFF. In DNA form, the CDR3 reads TGTGCCAGCAGCGTAGGCCCGGGACTAGCGGGGGGGCAAGTATCCTACAATGAGCAGTTCTTC.